This is a list of T cell receptor beta chains from one sample in a study of T cells in Graves' hyperthyroidism and ophthalmopathy. TCRdb recomputed calls from the multiplex PCR reads with MiXCR, one row per CDR3 protein. The sample holds some 420,000 distinct CDR3 sequences, roughly 13% seen once. What was sequenced was blood. These receptors were obtained from a young woman with Graves' hyperthyroidism. The CDR3 runs from the conserved cysteine through the conserved F or W. Each record gives: J gene, clone size, V gene, D gene, CDR3 DNA, CDR3 protein. The D gene is left open where the match is weak. Only part of the rows carry a size: once, few, many, or a class if the clone is expanded.

TRBJ2-3	many	TRBV29-1	TRBD2	TGCAGCGTTGAAACTAGCGGGACCAGCACAGATACGCAGTATTTT	CSVETSGTSTDTQYF
TRBJ2-7	NA	TRBV7-6	NA	TGTGCCAGCAGCTACAGACACAGGGATCCCGAGCAGTACTTC	CASSYRHRDPEQYF
TRBJ2-2	NA	TRBV6-2/TRBV6-3	TRBD2	TGTGCCAGCAGTGACAACGTCGGGAGGTCGGGCACCGGGGAGCTGTTTTTT	CASSDNVGRSGTGELFF
TRBJ2-3	many	TRBV7-2	NA	TGTGCCAGCCAGACCCGAACAGGGTCAGATACGCAGTATTTT	CASQTRTGSDTQYF
TRBJ2-2	NA	TRBV10-1	NA	TGCGCCAGCAGTGAGGAGGGTCGGGACACCGGGGAGCTGTTTTTT	CASSEEGRDTGELFF
TRBJ2-1	many	TRBV2	TRBD1	TGTGCCAGCAGACTAGGACAGGGGTCATACAATGAGCAGTTCTTC	CASRLGQGSYNEQFF
TRBJ2-5	NA	TRBV20-1	NA	TGCAGTGCGGCACGTGGGGGAAACCAAGAGACCCAGTACTTC	CSAARGGNQETQYF
TRBJ1-1	many	TRBV9	NA	TGTGCCAGCAGCGTAGCTACGGTGAACACTGAAGCTTTCTTT	CASSVATVNTEAFF
TRBJ1-2	many	TRBV11-1	TRBD1	TGTGCCAGCAGCCGAACCGGGACAGTCAACTATGGCTACACCTTC	CASSRTGTVNYGYTF
TRBJ2-3	many	TRBV5-1	NA	TGCGCCAGCAGCTTGGATTCCACTAGCACAGATACGCAGTATTTT	CASSLDSTSTDTQYF
TRBJ2-5	NA	TRBV6-1	NA	TGTGCCAGCGGGCGGGATGCCCAAGAGACCCAGTACTTC	CASGRDAQETQYF
TRBJ2-1	many	TRBV27	NA	TGTGCCAGCAGTTCGGACACAACCTACAATGAGCAGTTCTTC	CASSSDTTYNEQFF
TRBJ1-1	many	TRBV7-9	NA	TGTGCCAGCAGCCCATTCTTTGGCCTCGGGCAGGGAGCTTTCTTT	CASSPFFGLGQGAFF
TRBJ1-6	many	TRBV30	NA	TGTGCCTGGAGTGAACCCACCTATAATTCACCCCTCCACTTT	CAWSEPTYNSPLHF
TRBJ1-5	many	TRBV15	TRBD1	TGTGCCACCAGCCGGGACAGGGGCGGTCAGCCCCAGCATTTT	CATSRDRGGQPQHF
TRBJ2-1	many	TRBV5-1	NA	TGCGCCAGCAGCTTGGATAGGCCTTACAATGAGCAGTTCTTC	CASSLDRPYNEQFF
TRBJ1-2	NA	TRBV19	NA	TGTGCCACGCGATCGAATGGCTACACCTTC	CATRSNGYTF
TRBJ2-2	once	TRBV28	NA	TGTGCCGGCAGCCGACAGGCGCGCACCGGGGAGCTGTTTTTT	CAGSRQARTGELFF
TRBJ2-7	many	TRBV2	TRBD1	TGTGCCAGTTTAGGGACAGGGGGAGGAACCTACGAGCAGTACTTC	CASLGTGGGTYEQYF
TRBJ2-5	many	TRBV30	TRBD2	TGTGCCTGGGCGAAACCCGGACTAGCGGGAGGGGGAGAGACCCAGTACTTC	CAWAKPGLAGGGETQYF
TRBJ2-1	NA	TRBV25-1	TRBD1	TGTGCCAGCAGTAGCCCCGGGACAGGGCGCGACAATGAGCAGTTCTTC	CASSSPGTGRDNEQFF
TRBJ2-1	NA	TRBV20-1	TRBD2	TGCAGTGCCGGCCCCTTAGCGGGAGACTACAATGAGCAGTTCTTC	CSAGPLAGDYNEQFF
TRBJ2-5	many	TRBV20-1	NA	TGCAGTGCTGGCAAACTAGGAAATCAAGAGACCCAGTACTTC	CSAGKLGNQETQYF
TRBJ2-1	many	TRBV27	NA	TGTGCCAGCAGTGGGGGAAACAATCGAGCCGAGTTCTTC	CASSGGNNRAEFF
TRBJ1-2	NA	TRBV4-1	NA	TGCGCCAGCAGCCAAGATGCCAGGAACTATGGCTACACCTTC	CASSQDARNYGYTF
TRBJ2-1	NA	TRBV28	NA	TGTGCCAGCACCCAAGGGGTCAGGGCTTACAATGAGCAGTTCTTC	CASTQGVRAYNEQFF
TRBJ2-7	few	TRBV29-1	TRBD2	TGCAGCGTTGAAGGGACTAGCGGTCCCTACGAGCAGTACTTC	CSVEGTSGPYEQYF
TRBJ2-3	many	TRBV12-3/TRBV12-4	TRBD1	TGTGCCAGCAGTTTAGGGGACAGGGGTGGGGTGACAGATACGCAGTATTTT	CASSLGDRGGVTDTQYF
TRBJ2-7	NA	TRBV9	TRBD2	TGTGCCAGCAGCGTAGATGGGGGCGGGAGGTACGAGCAGTACTTC	CASSVDGGGRYEQYF
TRBJ1-1	NA	TRBV6-1	NA	TGTGCCAGCAGTCACAGGGCGATGGACACTGAAGCTTTCTTT	CASSHRAMDTEAFF
TRBJ1-2	few	TRBV10-3	TRBD1	TGTGCCATCAGTGAGTCGACAGGGGGCAACTATGGCTACACCTTC	CAISESTGGNYGYTF
TRBJ1-5	NA	TRBV12-3/TRBV12-4	NA	TGTGCCAGCAGTTTAAAACAGAATAGCAATCAGCCCCAGCATTTT	CASSLKQNSNQPQHF